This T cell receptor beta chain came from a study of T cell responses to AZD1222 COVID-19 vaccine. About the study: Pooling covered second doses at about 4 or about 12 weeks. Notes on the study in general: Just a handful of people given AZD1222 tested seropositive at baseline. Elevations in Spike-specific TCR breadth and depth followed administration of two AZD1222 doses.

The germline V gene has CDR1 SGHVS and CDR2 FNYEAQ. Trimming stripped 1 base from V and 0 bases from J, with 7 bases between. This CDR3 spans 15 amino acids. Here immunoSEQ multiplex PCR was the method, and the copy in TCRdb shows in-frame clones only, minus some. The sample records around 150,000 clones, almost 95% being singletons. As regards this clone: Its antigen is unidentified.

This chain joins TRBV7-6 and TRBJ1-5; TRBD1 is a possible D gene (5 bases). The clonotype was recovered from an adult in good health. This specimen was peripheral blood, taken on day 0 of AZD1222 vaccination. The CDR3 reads CASSLEGYSNQPQHF. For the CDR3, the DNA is TGTGCCAGCAGCTTAGAGGGGTATAGCAATCAGCCCCAGCATTTT.